These 14 T cell receptor beta chains were all obtained from the same sample, sequenced in a study of spatial heterogeneity in lung cancer (dated by TCRdb to the late 2010s). The research as a whole found: A correlation was observed between the number of expanded intratumoral alpha and beta TCRs and the tumor nonsynonymous mutation count.

Library generation was performed with 5' RACE. The sample was run on a NextSeq 500. TCRdb handled the public reads itself, with Q25 trimming in fastp and clone calling in MiXCR, and kept productive beta chains. Entries that share a CDR3 protein sequence are merged under the most common genes and DNA. In all, the sample holds 4,000 to 5,000 distinct CDR3 sequences, and around 12% of those were seen once. The ten largest clones capture roughly 28% of the sample. No antigen has been identified for these receptors. In light of the paper, this sample's time point label describes: sample taken at primary tumor resection. Sequences were derived from lung tumor tissue, sampled at surgery. All receptors derive from a male donor with early-stage non-small cell lung cancer.

This clonotype was seen more than once but under ten times. Since the library was made to target alpha chains, this beta chain is a stray read and its abundance is not meaningful. The V call is TRBV5-4, the J call TRBJ2-7, with D hard to call. The CDR3 consists of 13 residues. Trimming removed 4 bases at V and 6 bases at J, with 14 bases between. CDR1 SGHNT and CDR2 YYREEE come from the germline V gene (reference sequence). The CDR3 coding sequence is TGTGCCAGCAGCCCCAGAAACAGTGGCGAGCAGTACTTC. Translating gives CASSPRNSGEQYF.

This clonotype has at least ten counts. Being off target in a library aimed at alpha chains, this beta chain has a size of little meaning. This chain uses TRBV6-2 or TRBV6-3 with TRBJ1-6, with D tentatively TRBD1 (5 bases). This CDR3 region has 12 residues. Germline CDR1 reads MNHEY; CDR2 reads SVGEGT. The V gene lost 2 bases and the J gene lost 13 bases, with 9 bases spanning the gap. The CDR3 sequence is CASSYGTSPLHF. The CDR3 nucleotides are TGTGCCAGCAGTTACGGGACTTCGCCCCTCCACTTT.

This clonotype qualifies as medium-sized. A library prepared for alpha chains yielded this beta chain as an off-target read; its size is of little meaning. V and J are TRBV5-1 and TRBJ2-3; possible D gene TRBD1, 6 bases. The germline CDR1 and CDR2 sequences are SGHRS and YFSETQ. The CDR3 totals 16 residues. Trimming removed 1 base from V and 6 bases from J, with 18 bases in between. CDR3 region: CASSLSIGGSGDTQYF. CDR3 coding DNA: TGCGCCAGCAGCTTGTCGATAGGGGGAAGCGGCGATACGCAGTATTTT.

This clonotype was observed at least ten times. This beta chain came through as a stray read in a library set up for alpha chains, and its size says little. The chain joins TRBV20-1 to TRBJ2-4; D call uncertain. There are 14 residues in the CDR3. Looked up from germline, CDR1 is DFQATT and CDR2 is SNEGSKA (reference sequence). V gave up 0 bases and J gave up 0 bases, with 6 bases separating them. The CDR3 reads CSARENLAKNIQYF. The CDR3 DNA reads as TGCAGTGCTAGAGAAAACTTAGCCAAAAACATTCAGTACTTC.

At least ten counts were recorded for this clonotype. Found in a library prepared for alpha chains, this beta chain is an off-target read, and its abundance has little meaning. The V gene is TRBV20-1, the J gene TRBJ2-3, with TRBD2 matching 13 bases. J gave up 1 base and V 4 bases, and 2 bases lay outside the gene matches. Germline CDR1 and CDR2: DFQATT and SNEGSKA (reference sequence). The CDR3 length is 15 residues. CDR3 sequence reads: CSAIGLAGGTDTQYF. CDR3 nucleotides: TGCAGTGCTATCGGACTAGCGGGGGGCACAGATACGCAGTATTTT.

This clonotype is deemed medium-sized. Within a library made for alpha chains, this beta chain is off target, and its count is uninformative. The rearrangement links TRBV20-1 to TRBJ2-1; D is possibly TRBD1 (5 bases). Germline V gene lookup returns CDR1 DFQATT and CDR2 SNEGSKA (reference sequence). This CDR3 spans 14 amino acids. Trimming stripped 2 bases from V and 8 bases from J, with 16 bases between. The CDR3 DNA sequence: TGCAGTGCTAGAACGGACACCTGGAATGATGAGCAGTTCTTC. Its translation is CSARTDTWNDEQFF.

In this sample, this clonotype turned up many times. Since the library was made to target alpha chains, this beta chain is a stray read and its abundance is not meaningful. The CDR3 DNA follows: TGTGCCAGCAGCTTATGGGGGCAGAACACCGGGGAGCTGTTTTTT. It specifies CASSLWGQNTGELFF. V is TRBV7-8 and J is TRBJ2-2, with D perhaps matching TRBD1 (6 bases). This CDR3 has 15 amino acids. V dropped 2 bases and J dropped 1 base, with 8 bases sitting between them. The germline gives CDR1 SGHVS, CDR2 FQNEAQ.

This clonotype occurred a few times. Because the library targeted alpha chains, this beta chain is an off-target read whose size means little. This chain links TRBV30 with TRBJ1-4; 8 positions agree with TRBD1. The CDR3 is 17 residues long. Germline lookup yields CDR1 GTSNPN and CDR2 SVGIG (reference sequence). J gave up 5 bases and V 3 bases, and 14 bases lay outside the gene matches. In nucleotides, the CDR3 is TGTGCCTGGAGCTCGTATGACAGGGGTTTTAGGAATGAAAAACTGTTTTTT. It encodes CAWSSYDRGFRNEKLFF.

Details on this clonotype: This beta chain is an off-target read within a library intended for alpha chains, so its frequency means little. The gene calls are TRBV6-1 and TRBJ2-7; 8 nucleotides line up with TRBD2. The CDR3 has 13 residues. J lost 7 bases, V lost 6 bases, and 8 bases had no gene match. Germline CDR1 is MNHNS and CDR2 is SASEGT. As DNA, the CDR3 is TGTGCCAGCAGATTCAGCGGGAGTTCTGAGCAGTACTTC. It specifies CASRFSGSSEQYF.

As concerns this clonotype: This beta chain is an off-target read within a library intended for alpha chains, so its frequency means little. The V gene is TRBV6-5, the J gene TRBJ1-2; D is perhaps TRBD1 (5 bases). Trimming shortened V by 7 bases and J by 6 bases, and 18 bases separated the two germline ends. This CDR3 region has 14 residues. Germline CDR1 and CDR2: MNHEY and SVGAGI. CDR3 coding DNA: TGTGCCAGCAACCCTTCCAGGGCCCCCAATGGCTACACCTTC. This encodes CASNPSRAPNGYTF.

This clonotype has a count of ten or more. Because this beta chain is a stray read in a library intended to capture alpha chains, its abundance should not be given much weight. This rearrangement joins TRBV4-3 to TRBJ1-4; maybe TRBD1 (5 bases). The CDR3 sequence is 16 residues long. Germline CDR1 and CDR2: LGHNA and YSLEER. Trimming shortened V by 0 bases and J by 5 bases, and 13 bases separated the two germline ends. CDR3 sequence reads: CASSQDLGGVNEKLFF. The CDR3 nucleotides are TGCGCCAGCAGCCAAGATTTAGGAGGGGTCAATGAAAAACTGTTTTTT.

This clonotype was seen repeatedly, ten times or more. Being off target in a library aimed at alpha chains, this beta chain has a size of little meaning. The chain links TRBV5-1 to TRBJ2-2; 9 bases map to TRBD1. The germline CDR1 and CDR2 sequences are SGHRS and YFSETQ. V was pared by 7 bases and J by 5 bases, with 9 bases of the junction left unmatched. The CDR3 contains 15 residues. The CDR3 protein is CASAPGTGRTGELFF. The CDR3 coding sequence is TGCGCCAGCGCTCCCGGGACAGGGCGGACCGGGGAGCTGTTTTTT.

This clonotype was found many times. A library made for alpha chains picked up this beta chain off target, so its size means little. This chain links TRBV20-1 with TRBJ2-7; D assignment may be TRBD1 or TRBD2 (5 bases each). V was cut by 3 bases and J by 5 bases, with 14 bases left in between. The CDR3 totals 13 residues. CDR1 is DFQATT, CDR2 SNEGSKA, per germline (reference sequence). CDR3 bases: TGCAGTGCTAGTCGGGGCCTGGTCGACGAGCAGTACTTC. Translation gives CSASRGLVDEQYF.

This clonotype is termed medium-sized. This beta chain is off target for a library built for alpha chains, so its abundance means little. The chain recombines TRBV7-6 with TRBJ2-6; D gene uncertain. There are 18 residues in the CDR3. Trimming shortened V by 0 bases and J by 0 bases, and 12 bases separated the two germline ends. Germline-derived CDR1 and CDR2 are SGHVS and FNYEAQ. DNA of the CDR3: TGTGCCAGCAGCTTAGCTTCGGCAGTATCCTCTGGGGCCAACGTCCTGACTTTC. Protein product: CASSLASAVSSGANVLTF.